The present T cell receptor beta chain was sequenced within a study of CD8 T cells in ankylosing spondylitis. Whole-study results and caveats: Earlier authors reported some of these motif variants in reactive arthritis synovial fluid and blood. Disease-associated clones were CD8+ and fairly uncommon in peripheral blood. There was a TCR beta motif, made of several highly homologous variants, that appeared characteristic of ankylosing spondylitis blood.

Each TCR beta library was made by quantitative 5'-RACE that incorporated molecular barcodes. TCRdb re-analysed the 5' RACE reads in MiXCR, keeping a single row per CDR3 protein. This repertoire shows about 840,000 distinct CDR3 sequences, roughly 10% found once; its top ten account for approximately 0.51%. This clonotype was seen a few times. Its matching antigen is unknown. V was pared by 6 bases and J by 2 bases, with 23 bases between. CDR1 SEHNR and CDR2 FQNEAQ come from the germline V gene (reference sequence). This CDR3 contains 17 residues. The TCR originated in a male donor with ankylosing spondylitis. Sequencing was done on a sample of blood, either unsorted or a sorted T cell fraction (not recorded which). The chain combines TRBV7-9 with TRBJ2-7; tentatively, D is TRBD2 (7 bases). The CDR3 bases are TGTGCCAGCAGTCCTACGGGCCAGGGGACTATGACCTACGAGCAGTACTTC. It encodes CASSPTGQGTMTYEQYF.